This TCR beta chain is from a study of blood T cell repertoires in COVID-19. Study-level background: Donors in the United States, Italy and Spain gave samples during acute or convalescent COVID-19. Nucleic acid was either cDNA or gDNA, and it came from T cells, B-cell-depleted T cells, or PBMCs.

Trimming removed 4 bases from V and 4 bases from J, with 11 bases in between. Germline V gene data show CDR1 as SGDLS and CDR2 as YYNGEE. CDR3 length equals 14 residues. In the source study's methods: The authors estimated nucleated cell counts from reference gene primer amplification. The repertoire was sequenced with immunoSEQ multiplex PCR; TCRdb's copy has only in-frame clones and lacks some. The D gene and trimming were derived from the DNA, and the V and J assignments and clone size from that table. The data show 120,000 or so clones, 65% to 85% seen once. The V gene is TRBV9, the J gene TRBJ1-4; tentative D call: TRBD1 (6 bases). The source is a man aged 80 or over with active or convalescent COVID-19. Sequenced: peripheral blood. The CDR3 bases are TGTGCCAGCAGCAAACAGGGATTTAATGAAAAACTGTTTTTT. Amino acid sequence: CASSKQGFNEKLFF.